These 20 T cell receptor beta chains share one sample of origin, sequenced in a study of cytomegalovirus exposure and HLA in healthy donors. Some clones are missing from TCRdb's copy, which holds only in-frame ones; the method was immunoSEQ multiplex PCR. The sample records approximately 100,000 clones, under 95% being singletons. The material sequenced was PBMCs. These receptor sequences come from a woman aged 25 to 39 in good health and CMV-seropositive.

The genes are TRBV7-2 and TRBJ2-5; D might be TRBD1 (5 bases). The CDR3 is 15 residues long. CDR1 is SGHTA, CDR2 FQGNSA, per germline. V lost 3 bases and J lost 2, with 13 bases in between. This CDR3 is CASSLNGHLQETQYF. DNA of the CDR3: TGTGCCAGCAGCTTGAACGGACACCTACAAGAGACCCAGTACTTC. The whole variable domain, filled in from reference TRBV7-2 and TRBJ2-5, reads GAGVSQSPSNKVTEKGKDVELRCDPISGHTALYWYRQSLGQGLEFLIYFQGNSAPDKSGLPSDRFSAERTGGSVSTLTIQRTQQEDSAVYLCASSLNGHLQETQYFGPGTRLLVL.

This chain uses TRBV7-6 with TRBJ2-3; 7 positions match TRBD2. CDR3 length equals 16 residues. Unmatched junction bases numbered 13, after V lost 6 bases and J lost 4 bases. Germline CDR1 and CDR2: SGHVS and FNYEAQ. This CDR3 is CASRAGGSPYSDTQYF. The CDR3 bases are TGTGCCAGCAGAGCCGGGGGGAGTCCGTACTCAGATACGCAGTATTTT.

The chain carries TRBV18 and TRBJ1-1; D is unclear. V was pared by 3 bases and J by 1 base, with 3 bases between. The germline V gene has CDR1 KGHSH and CDR2 LQKENI. The CDR3 is 12 residues long. DNA for the CDR3: TGTGCCAGCTCACCCAGGAACACTGAAGCTTTCTTT. Its protein product is CASSPRNTEAFF.

The V and J genes are TRBV7-2 and TRBJ2-7; D is ambiguous. Germline CDR1 SGHTA, CDR2 FQGNSA. V shed 5 bases and J shed 1 base, with 15 bases lying between them. The CDR3 sequence is 15 residues long. The CDR3 spells CASSRLSTSSYEQYF. CDR3 DNA: TGTGCCAGCAGCCGCCTATCGACTTCTTCCTACGAGCAGTACTTC. Together with reference TRBV7-2 and TRBJ2-7, the CDR3 gives the full variable domain: GAGVSQSPSNKVTEKGKDVELRCDPISGHTALYWYRQSLGQGLEFLIYFQGNSAPDKSGLPSDRFSAERTGGSVSTLTIQRTQQEDSAVYLCASSRLSTSSYEQYFGPGTRLTVT.

V usage is TRBV7-9 and J usage is TRBJ2-3, with D unclear. The CDR3 runs 13 residues. V gave up 1 base and J gave up 5 bases, with 7 bases separating them. From germline, CDR1 is SEHNR and CDR2 FQNEAQ (reference sequence). The CDR3 region is CASSLDVLDTQYF. CDR3 bases: TGTGCCAGCAGCTTAGATGTTCTAGATACGCAGTATTTT. The full variable domain, in which reference TRBV7-9 and TRBJ2-3 provide the parts outside the CDR3, is DTGVSQNPRHKITKRGQNVTFRCDPISEHNRLYWYRQTLGQGPEFLTYFQNEAQLEKSRLLSDRFSAERPKGSFSTLEIQRTEQGDSAMYLCASSLDVLDTQYFGPGTRLTVL.

The CDR3 loop is CASNPTGLSSGANVLTF. CDR3 bases: TGTGCCAGCAATCCGACAGGATTAAGCTCTGGGGCCAACGTCCTGACTTTC. This chain links TRBV28 with TRBJ2-6; D is perhaps TRBD1 (6 bases). V was pared by 7 bases and J by 0 bases, with 16 bases between. In germline, CDR1 is MDHEN, CDR2 SYDVKM. This CDR3 is 17 amino acids long.

The chain employs TRBV30 and TRBJ2-1, with a tentative D call TRBD2 (6 bases). Germline-derived CDR1 and CDR2 are GTSNPN and SVGIG (reference sequence). Deletions cut 5 bases from V and 0 bases from J, with 11 bases between. The CDR3 length is 14 residues. Here the CDR3 DNA reads TGTGCCTGGGACGGGGGTTTCTCCTACAATGAGCAGTTCTTC. Its translation is CAWDGGFSYNEQFF. Full variable domain (rest looked up from reference TRBV30 and TRBJ2-1): SQTIHQWPATLVQPVGSPLSLECTVEGTSNPNLYWYRQAAGRGLQLLFYSVGIGQISSEVPQNLSASRPQDRQFILSSKKLLLSDSGFYLCAWDGGFSYNEQFFGPGTRLTVL.

The chain employs TRBV7-8 and TRBJ2-1, with 8 nucleotides matching TRBD2. The CDR3 runs to 16 residues. V gave up 3 bases and J gave up 5 bases; unmatched junction bases: 9. Germline V gene data show CDR1 as SGHVS and CDR2 as FQNEAQ. CDR3 in DNA: TGTGCCAGCAGCTTTCTTCGGGAGGGGGTAGACAATGAGCAGTTCTTC. This codes for CASSFLREGVDNEQFF.

The V gene is TRBV7-3, the J gene TRBJ2-3; 7 nucleotides align to TRBD2. With 5 bases clipped from V and 1 base from J, the junction kept 6 bases outside the gene matches. Germline loops: CDR1 SGHTA, CDR2 FQGTGA. The CDR3 runs to 15 residues. CDR3 bases: TGTGCCAGCAGCCCGGTTGGGAGGGGCACAGATACGCAGTATTTT. It yields the protein CASSPVGRGTDTQYF.

This rearrangement joins TRBV7-2 to TRBJ2-3, with TRBD2 matching over 7 bases. This CDR3 comprises 14 residues. The J segment lost 3 bases and the V segment lost 6 bases, leaving 6 bases of the junction unmatched. In germline, CDR1 is SGHTA, CDR2 FQGNSA. In nucleotides, the CDR3 is TGTGCCAGCAGGGCAGGAGCGGGGACAGATACGCAGTATTTT. Protein product: CASRAGAGTDTQYF.

The V gene is TRBV7-2, the J gene TRBJ2-7; TRBD2 aligns across 7 bases. The CDR3 covers 15 residues. The J segment lost 2 bases and the V segment lost 1 base, leaving 5 bases of the junction unmatched. From germline, CDR1 is SGHTA and CDR2 FQGNSA. The CDR3 loop reads CASSLGSGPTYEQYF. In nucleotides, the CDR3 is TGTGCCAGCAGCTTAGGTAGCGGGCCCACCTACGAGCAGTACTTC.

This chain links TRBV6-1 with TRBJ2-1, with TRBD1 as a possible D gene (5 bases). The CDR3 sequence is 15 residues long. Germline CDR1 MNHNS, CDR2 SASEGT. V was pared by 4 bases and J by 9 bases, with 19 bases between. The CDR3 bases are TGTGCCAGCAGTGTAGGGGATCTGCTCCTTACTGAGCAGTTCTTC. It is translated as CASSVGDLLLTEQFF.

The chain combines TRBV5-1 with TRBJ1-3; D remains ambiguous. The CDR3 spans 9 residues. Trimming left V 9 bases short and J 8 bases short, with 6 bases between. Germline values: CDR1 SGHRS, CDR2 YFSETQ. The CDR3 spells CANPDTIYF. The CDR3 coding sequence is TGCGCCAATCCAGACACCATATATTTT. The full variable domain, in which reference TRBV5-1 and TRBJ1-3 provide the parts outside the CDR3, is KAGVTQTPRYLIKTRGQQVTLSCSPISGHRSVSWYQQTPGQGLQFLFEYFSETQRNKGNFPGRFSGRQFSNSRSEMNVSTLELGDSALYLCANPDTIYFGEGSWLTVV.

The CDR3 DNA sequence: TGTGCCAGCAGCCTACGCGGGAGGTTGGCAACCAATGAGCAGTTCTTC. Its translation: CASSLRGRLATNEQFF. J is TRBJ2-1 and V is TRBV5-6, with 8 bases that match TRBD2. Germline trimming cut 4 bases from V and 6 bases from J; bases unmatched to any gene: 12. The CDR3 sequence is 16 residues long. Per germline, CDR1 SGHDT and CDR2 YYEEEE.

The chain couples TRBV14 to TRBJ1-2; 11 bases align to TRBD1. The CDR3 is made up of 17 amino acids. J was trimmed by 6 bases and V by 4 bases; bases with no gene match: 13. Germline CDR1 is SGHDN and CDR2 is FVKESK. CDR3 loop: CASSLLPAGQGANGYTF. The CDR3 region has the DNA TGTGCCAGCAGCCTTCTTCCCGCCGGACAGGGGGCTAATGGCTACACCTTC.

This clone showed up just once. The chain recombines TRBV9 with TRBJ2-5; 11 bases line up with TRBD2. CDR1 SGDLS and CDR2 YYNGEE come from the germline V gene. The ends lost 4 bases at V and 5 bases at J; junction bases unmatched: 7. This CDR3 comprises 15 residues. The CDR3: CASSPRTSGRETQYF. CDR3 nucleotides: TGTGCCAGCAGCCCTCGGACTAGCGGGCGCGAGACCCAGTACTTC.

V and J are TRBV5-1 and TRBJ2-1, with 7 bases that match TRBD2. Losses at the gene ends were 2 bases for V and 2 bases for J; bases not matched to a gene: 4. Per germline, CDR1 SGHRS and CDR2 YFSETQ. This CDR3 is 15 amino acids long. CDR3 bases: TGCGCCAGCAGCTTTCGAAGCGGGACCTACAATGAGCAGTTCTTC. Translating it yields CASSFRSGTYNEQFF.

The chain couples TRBV7-2 to TRBJ2-3; the match to TRBD2 covers 11 bases. This CDR3 has 16 residues. V lost 5 bases, J lost 4 bases, and 8 bases stayed unmatched. CDR1 and CDR2 (germline): SGHTA, FQGNSA. The CDR3 protein is CASSLQTSGNPDTQYF. The CDR3 DNA reads TGTGCCAGCAGCCTCCAGACTAGCGGGAACCCAGATACGCAGTATTTT.

The chain uses TRBV27 and TRBJ1-2, with D maybe TRBD1 (5 bases). The CDR3 length is 13 residues. Trimming took 10 bases from V and 1 from J, leaving 13 bases between them. Germline loops: CDR1 MNHEY, CDR2 SMNVEV (reference sequence). This chain's CDR3 is CATRPDSNYGYTF. DNA for the CDR3: TGTGCCACCAGACCCGACAGTAACTATGGCTACACCTTC.

The rearrangement joins TRBV7-2 to TRBJ1-2, with TRBD1 matching over 10 bases. The CDR3 is 16 amino acids. CDR1 SGHTA and CDR2 FQGNSA come from the germline V gene. Germline trimming cut 5 bases from V and 6 bases from J; bases unmatched to any gene: 12. The CDR3 DNA reads TGTGCCAGCAGCCAGGGGAGGGGGACAGGGGCCCATGGCTACACCTTC. Protein product: CASSQGRGTGAHGYTF. Variable domain in full (rest from reference TRBV7-2 and TRBJ1-2): GAGVSQSPSNKVTEKGKDVELRCDPISGHTALYWYRQSLGQGLEFLIYFQGNSAPDKSGLPSDRFSAERTGGSVSTLTIQRTQQEDSAVYLCASSQGRGTGAHGYTFGSGTRLTVV.